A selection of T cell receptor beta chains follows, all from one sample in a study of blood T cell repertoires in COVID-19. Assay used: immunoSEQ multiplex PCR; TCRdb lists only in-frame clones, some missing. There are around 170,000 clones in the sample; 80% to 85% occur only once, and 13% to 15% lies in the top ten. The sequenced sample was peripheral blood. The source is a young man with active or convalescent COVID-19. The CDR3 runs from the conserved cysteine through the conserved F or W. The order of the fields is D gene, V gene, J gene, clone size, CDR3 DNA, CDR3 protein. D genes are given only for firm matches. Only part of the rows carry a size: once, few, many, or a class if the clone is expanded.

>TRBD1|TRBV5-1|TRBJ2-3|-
TGCGCCAGCAGCTTGGGCACTCCAGGGGGCAGAGATACGCAGTATTTT
CASSLGTPGGRDTQYF
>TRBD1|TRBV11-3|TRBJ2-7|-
TGTGCCAGCAGCTTAGACGGGACAGGGACGAGGGAGCAGTACTTC
CASSLDGTGTREQYF
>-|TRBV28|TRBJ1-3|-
TGTGCCAGCAGGGGAGGCCTCTCTGGAAACACCATATATTTT
CASRGGLSGNTIYF
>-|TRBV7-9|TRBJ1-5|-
TGTGCCAGCAGCTCTATGGGGCGTGGTAGCAATCAGCCCCAGCATTTT
CASSSMGRGSNQPQHF
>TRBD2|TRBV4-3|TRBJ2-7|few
TGCGCCAGCAGCCAAGTTTTTATTAGGGCGAGCGGGGAAATATACGAGCAGTACTTC
CASSQVFIRASGEIYEQYF
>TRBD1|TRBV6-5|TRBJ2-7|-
TGTGCCAGCAGTTACCCGTATGACAGGGGCTACGAGCAGTACTTC
CASSYPYDRGYEQYF
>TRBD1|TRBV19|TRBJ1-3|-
TGTGCCAGTAGTACTCCGGGACAGGGGATCTCTGGAAACACCATATATTTT
CASSTPGQGISGNTIYF
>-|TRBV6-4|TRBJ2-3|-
TGTGCCAGCAGTGACTCCCCTACCACGAGCACAGATACGCAGTATTTT
CASSDSPTTSTDTQYF
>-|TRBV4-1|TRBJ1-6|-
TGCGCCAGCAGCCAAGTTGGCCGGAGCTCCTATAATTCACCCCTCCACTTT
CASSQVGRSSYNSPLHF
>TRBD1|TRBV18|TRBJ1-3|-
TGTGCCAGCTCACCACCTCCCGGGACAGGGGGACCTGGAAACACCATATATTTT
CASSPPPGTGGPGNTIYF
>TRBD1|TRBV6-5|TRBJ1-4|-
TGTGCCAGCAGAGATACAGGGGGAAGGGAAAAACTGTTTTTT
CASRDTGGREKLFF
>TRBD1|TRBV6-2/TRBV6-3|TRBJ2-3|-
TGTGCCAGCAGTTACCCGACAGGGCCTCCAGATACGCAGTATTTT
CASSYPTGPPDTQYF
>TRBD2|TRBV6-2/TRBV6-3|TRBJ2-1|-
TGTGCCAGCAGTACCCCCCCGGGACTAGGAAAGAGCTCCTACAATGAGCAGTTCTTC
CASSTPPGLGKSSYNEQFF
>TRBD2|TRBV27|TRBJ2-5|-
TGTGCCAGCAGTTCGACCGGGACTAGCGGGAGTGAGACCCAGTACTTC
CASSSTGTSGSETQYF
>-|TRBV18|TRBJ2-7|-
TGTGCCAGCTCACCATCAGACATAAACTACGAGCAGTACTTC
CASSPSDINYEQYF
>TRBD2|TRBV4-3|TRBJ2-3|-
TGCGCCAGCAGCCGATTGACTAGCGGGAGCCCAGATACGCAGTATTTT
CASSRLTSGSPDTQYF
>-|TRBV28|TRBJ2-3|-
TGTGCCAGCATCGACTCCGACACAGATACGCAGTATTTT
CASIDSDTDTQYF
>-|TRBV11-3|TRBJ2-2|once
TGTGCCAGCAGCAGCAGGCAGCCGAACACCGGGGAGCTGTTTTTT
CASSSRQPNTGELFF
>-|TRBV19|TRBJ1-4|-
TGTGCCAGTAGCAGGGATTTTGGGACTAATGAAAAACTGTTTTTT
CASSRDFGTNEKLFF
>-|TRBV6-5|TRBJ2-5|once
TGTGCCAGCAGTTACTCGAGGCAGGGGGGTCGAGTCCAGTACTTC
CASSYSRQGGRVQYF
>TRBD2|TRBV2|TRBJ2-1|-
TGTGCCAGCAGTGAAACGGGCGGGGGGGGAATTTGGAATGAGCAGTTCTTC
CASSETGGGGIWNEQFF
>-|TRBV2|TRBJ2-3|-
TGTGCCAGCAGTGATCCGGGGGAAGCACAAGATACGCAGTATTTT
CASSDPGEAQDTQYF
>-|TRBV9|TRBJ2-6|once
TGTGCCAGCAGCCCCGGGACACCTCTGGAGGCCAACGTCCTGACTTTC
CASSPGTPLEANVLTF
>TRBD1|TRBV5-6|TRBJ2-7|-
TGTGCCAGCAGCTTGGGAAACAGGGGTTATACCTACGAGCAGTACTTC
CASSLGNRGYTYEQYF
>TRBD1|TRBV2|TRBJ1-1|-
TGTGCCGGAGGACAGTCGACAGGGGGATTGAACACTGAAGCTTTCTTT
CAGGQSTGGLNTEAFF
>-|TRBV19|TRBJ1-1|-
TGTGCCAGTACCCAGGGGAGCACTGAAGCTTTCTTT
CASTQGSTEAFF
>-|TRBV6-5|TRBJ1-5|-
TGTGCCAGCAGTAAGGAGGGCAATCAGCCCCAGCATTTT
CASSKEGNQPQHF
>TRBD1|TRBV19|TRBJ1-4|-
TGTGCCAGTAGCACCCAGGGGGCGGTGGGAAAACTGTTTTTT
CASSTQGAVGKLFF
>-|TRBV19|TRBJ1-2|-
TGTGCCAGTAGTATAGGGGAGTATGGCTACACCTTC
CASSIGEYGYTF
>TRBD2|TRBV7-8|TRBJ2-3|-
TGTGCCAGCAACCCTCTAGCGGGGGGAGGTAGTACAGATACGCAGTATTTT
CASNPLAGGGSTDTQYF
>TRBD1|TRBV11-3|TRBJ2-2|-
TGTGCCAGCAGCCAAGGGGGCCTGGGCACCGGGGAGCTGTTTTTT
CASSQGGLGTGELFF
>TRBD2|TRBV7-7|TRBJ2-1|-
TGTGCCAGCAGCTCGACTAGCGGGGGGGACAATGAGCAGTTCTTC
CASSSTSGGDNEQFF
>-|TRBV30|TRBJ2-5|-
TGTGCCTGGAGTGTGAGCCCAGGGACCCAGTACTTC
CAWSVSPGTQYF
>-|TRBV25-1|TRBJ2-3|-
TGTGCCAGCAGTGAAATGGGGAGAACAGATACGCAGTATTTT
CASSEMGRTDTQYF
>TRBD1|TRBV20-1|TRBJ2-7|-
TGCAGGGAGGACAGGGACGAGCAGTACTTC
CREDRDEQYF
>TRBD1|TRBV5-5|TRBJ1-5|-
TGTGCCAGCAGCTTGACAGGGGGCCTATATAGCAATCAGCCCCAGCATTTT
CASSLTGGLYSNQPQHF
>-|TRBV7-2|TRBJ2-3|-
TGTGCCAGCAGCTTCGACGGGGGTGGCACAGATACGCAGTATTTT
CASSFDGGGTDTQYF
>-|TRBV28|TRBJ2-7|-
TGTGCCAGCAGTTTAATACCAGGGGGGTACGAGCAGTACTTC
CASSLIPGGYEQYF
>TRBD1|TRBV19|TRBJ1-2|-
TGTGCCACTCGTTTGACAGGGAACTATGGCTACACCTTC
CATRLTGNYGYTF
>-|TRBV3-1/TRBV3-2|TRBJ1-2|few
TGTGCCAGCAGCCAAGATTGGAGAGCGTATGGCTACACCTTC
CASSQDWRAYGYTF
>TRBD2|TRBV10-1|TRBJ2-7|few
TGCGCCAGCAGTGAATCCGGACTAGCTCACGAGCAGTACTTC
CASSESGLAHEQYF
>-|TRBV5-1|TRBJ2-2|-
TGCGCCAGCAGCTCCGACACGAACACCGGGGAGCTGTTTTTT
CASSSDTNTGELFF
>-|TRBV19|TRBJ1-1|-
TGTGCCAGTAGTATACAGGGGTACACTGAAGCTTTCTTT
CASSIQGYTEAFF
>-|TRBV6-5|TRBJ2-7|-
TGTGCCAGCAGCCAAACAGACAGCTACGAGCAGTACTTC
CASSQTDSYEQYF
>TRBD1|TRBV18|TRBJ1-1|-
TGTGCCAGCTCACCTACAGGGGGCGGATTCGGTGAAGCTTTCTTT
CASSPTGGGFGEAFF
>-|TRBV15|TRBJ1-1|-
TGTGCCACCGGGACACAGGTCCCGAACACTGAAGCTTTCTTT
CATGTQVPNTEAFF
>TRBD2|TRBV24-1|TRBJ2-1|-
TGTGCCACCAGTGCGGGGAGCGGGAGATCGGAAGAGCAGTTCTTC
CATSAGSGRSEEQFF
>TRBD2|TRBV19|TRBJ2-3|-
TGTGCCAGTAGTCTGGGGAGGGCAGATACGCAGTATTTT
CASSLGRADTQYF
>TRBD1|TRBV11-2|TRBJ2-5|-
TGTGCCAGCAGCCCCTCGACAGGGGCCAATTACCAAGAGACCCAGTACTTC
CASSPSTGANYQETQYF
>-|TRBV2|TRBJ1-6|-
TGTGCCAGCAGTGAAGCGCTGAGGGATTCACCCCTCCACTTT
CASSEALRDSPLHF
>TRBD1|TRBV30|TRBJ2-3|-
TGTGCCTGGAGTCGCAGGGGGCCAGATACGCAGTATTTT
CAWSRRGPDTQYF
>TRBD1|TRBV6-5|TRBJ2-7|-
TGTGCCAGCAGTTCTGGACAGGGGAGCTCCTACGAGCAGTACTTC
CASSSGQGSSYEQYF
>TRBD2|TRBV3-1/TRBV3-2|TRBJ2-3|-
TGTGCCAGCAGTCTACTAGGCGGGAGGGTAGATACGCAGTATTTT
CASSLLGGRVDTQYF
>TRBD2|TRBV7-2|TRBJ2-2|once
TGTGCCAGCAGCCCGGGCGGACTAGCGGGGGGGGAGCTGTTTTTT
CASSPGGLAGGELFF